These 15 T cell receptor beta chains were sequenced from one sample in a study of cytomegalovirus exposure and HLA in healthy donors (dated by TCRdb to about 2017). The protocol used for the library was the immunoSEQ multiplex PCR assay. The multiplex PCR relied on a mix of 60 forward primers for TCR Vbeta segments and 13 reverse primers for TCR Jbeta segments. Entries here come from immuneACCESS through TCRdb and include only in-frame sequences with V and J called. Some clones fail to appear in such tables; in the studies checked, an unresolved V gene covers under half of the shortfall, and the cause of the remainder is unknown. The sample includes under 150,000 clones, with around 81% observed a single time. About 0.71% of the sample is in the top ten clones. The sequenced material came from PBMCs. All receptors derive from a man aged 18-30 years in good health and CMV-seronegative.

The table lists this clone with a count of one. J is TRBJ2-4 and V is TRBV10-2; unclear D gene. This CDR3 has 16 amino acids. Germline V lookup: CDR1 WSHSY, CDR2 SAAADI. The V end lost 6 bases, the J end lost 1 base, and 16 bases lay between the germline ends. DNA for the CDR3: TGCGCCAGCAGCTATCCAGGCGACATTGCCAAAAACATTCAGTACTTC. It codes for CASSYPGDIAKNIQYF.

V and J are TRBV30 and TRBJ2-5; TRBD2 agrees at 9 bases. The DNA end is more similar to TRBJ2-7, so the J call may be wrong. This CDR3 spans 12 amino acids. Germline CDR1 GTSNPN, CDR2 SVGIG (reference sequence). The CDR3 sequence is CAWRGLAYEQYF. CDR3 in DNA: TGTGCCTGGAGAGGACTAGCGTACGAGCAGTACTTC.

J is TRBJ2-1 and V is TRBV27, with D possibly matching TRBD1 (5 bases). CDR1 MNHEY and CDR2 SMNVEV come from the germline V gene (reference sequence). The CDR3 runs 13 residues. V was clipped by 4 bases and J by 8 bases, with 12 bases between them. Here the CDR3 reads CASSSQGKDEQFF. CDR3 nucleotides: TGTGCCAGCAGTTCGCAGGGTAAGGATGAGCAGTTCTTC.

This chain joins TRBV27 and TRBJ2-1; 7 bases align to TRBD2. The CDR3 runs to 13 residues. Trimming took 7 bases from V and 7 from J; bases not matched to a gene: 7. CDR1 and CDR2 from the germline V gene are MNHEY and SMNVEV (reference sequence). CDR3 sequence: CASTLDGRNEQFF. The CDR3 region has the DNA TGTGCCAGCACCCTGGACGGGAGGAATGAGCAGTTCTTC.

The rearrangement uses TRBV29-1 and TRBJ2-5, with 9 bases lining up with TRBD1. From germline, CDR1 is SQVTM and CDR2 ANQGSEA. Trimming removed 5 bases from V and 3 bases from J; junction bases left unmatched: 4. CDR3 length equals 13 residues. CDR3 amino acids: CSVKTGGKETQYF. The CDR3 nucleotides read TGCAGCGTTAAGACAGGGGGGAAAGAGACCCAGTACTTC.

The chain joins TRBV9 to TRBJ2-5, with no clear D. The CDR3 extends over 14 amino acids. Deletions cut 0 bases from V and 2 bases from J, with 8 bases between. Germline loops: CDR1 SGDLS, CDR2 YYNGEE. The CDR3 region has the DNA TGTGCCAGCAGCGTAGAGAGAGTACAAGAGACCCAGTACTTC. Encoded protein: CASSVERVQETQYF.

V gene TRBV27 combines with J gene TRBJ2-1; no clear D gene. Germline assignment: CDR1 MNHEY and CDR2 SMNVEV (reference sequence). The length of the CDR3 is 13 residues. Trimming stripped 0 bases from V and 6 bases from J, with 6 bases between. The CDR3 loop is CASSLSPSNEQFF. The CDR3 DNA follows: TGTGCCAGCAGTTTATCTCCTTCCAATGAGCAGTTCTTC.

The V and J genes are TRBV7-3 and TRBJ2-3; D is perhaps TRBD1 (7 bases). The germline CDR1 and CDR2 sequences are SGHTA and FQGTGA. V was clipped by 5 bases and J by 4 bases, with 19 bases between them. This CDR3 contains 16 residues. In DNA form, the CDR3 reads TGTGCCAGCAGCCTCAGTGGAGGGGGCATTCCAGATACGCAGTATTTT. It specifies CASSLSGGGIPDTQYF.

The chain links TRBV4-3 to TRBJ2-7; unclear D gene. Germline CDR1 LGHNA, CDR2 YSLEER. Trimming pared 0 bases from V and 3 bases from J, leaving 6 bases between. The CDR3 totals 13 residues. CDR3 loop: CASSQDSGYEQYF. The CDR3 coding sequence is TGCGCCAGCAGCCAAGATTCGGGCTACGAGCAGTACTTC.

This CDR3 reads CSVGPGVTNTEAFF. In nucleotides, the CDR3 is TGCAGCGTTGGGCCCGGGGTGACGAACACTGAAGCTTTCTTT. The chain uses TRBV29-1 and TRBJ1-1, with no clear D. The ends were cut back, 4 bases at V and 1 base at J, with 13 bases in the middle. The CDR3 sequence is 14 residues long. Germline V gene data show CDR1 as SQVTM and CDR2 as ANQGSEA.

V gene TRBV27 combines with J gene TRBJ1-1; 7 nucleotides line up with TRBD1. CDR3 length: 14 residues. Germline V gives CDR1 MNHEY, CDR2 SMNVEV (reference sequence). Germline trimming cut 4 bases from V and 7 bases from J; bases unmatched to any gene: 9. CDR3 nucleotide sequence: TGTGCCAGCAGTTCCCAAACAGGGGCCGGTGAAGCTTTCTTT. Translating it yields CASSSQTGAGEAFF.

This chain connects TRBV6-6 to TRBJ1-5, with unresolved D. V shed 7 bases and J shed 9 bases, with 19 bases lying between them. The CDR3 extends over 14 amino acids. CDR1 is MNHNY and CDR2 is SVGAGI in the germline V gene (reference sequence). The chain's CDR3 is CASTKESGIRPQHF. CDR3 nucleotide sequence: TGTGCCAGCACCAAGGAATCGGGGATCAGGCCCCAGCATTTT.

A remark on this clone: An end of the junction does not agree with germline; a read error may underlie this. This sequence joins TRBV27 and TRBJ2-7; 10 bases are shared with TRBD2. Germline CDR1 is MNHEY and CDR2 is SMNVEV (reference sequence). The length of the CDR3 is 15 residues. The CDR3 here is CVSSFGSGGYYEQYF. Written as DNA, the CDR3 is TGTGTCAGCAGTTTTGGTAGCGGGGGGTACTACGAGCAGTACTTC.

The genes are TRBV7-2 and TRBJ1-2, with D uncertain. V lost 3 bases to trimming and J lost 2 bases, with 10 bases between them. CDR1 is SGHTA, CDR2 FQGNSA, per germline. The CDR3 has 14 residues. Here the CDR3 reads CASSFGRENYGYTF. DNA for the CDR3: TGTGCCAGCAGCTTTGGACGGGAGAACTATGGCTACACCTTC.

J is TRBJ1-1 and V is TRBV30; tentative D call: TRBD1 (5 bases). CDR1 is GTSNPN, CDR2 SVGIG, per germline (reference sequence). The V and J ends lost 3 bases and 0 bases respectively, with 8 bases between them. This CDR3 comprises 13 residues. CDR3 loop: CAWRQAMNTEAFF. In nucleotides, the CDR3 is TGTGCCTGGAGACAGGCTATGAACACTGAAGCTTTCTTT. Full variable domain (rest looked up from reference TRBV30 and TRBJ1-1): SQTIHQWPATLVQPVGSPLSLECTVEGTSNPNLYWYRQAAGRGLQLLFYSVGIGQISSEVPQNLSASRPQDRQFILSSKKLLLSDSGFYLCAWRQAMNTEAFFGQGTRLTVV.